The source of this T cell receptor (beta chain) is a study of vaccination and CD4 T cells after COVID-19. This clonotype appeared a single time. Its antigen is not identified. Cultured CD4+ T-cell DNA underwent Oncomine TCR Beta short-read sequencing. MiXCR, applied by TCRdb to the PCR reads, yields one record per CDR3 protein. Here the sample spans roughly 18,000 distinct CDR3 sequences, just under 45% being singletons. As to treatment: approximately 9-day PBMC culture with coronavirus spike peptide pools or control peptides (ViraFEST assay). Trimming took 4 bases from V and 6 from J, leaving 7 bases between them. Germline loops: CDR1 SGHAT, CDR2 FQNNGV. CDR3 length: 11 amino acids.

The receptor was derived from a human donor who had recovered from COVID-19. The genes are TRBV11-2 and TRBJ2-7; D gene unclear. The sample in question was CD4+ T cells from blood, cultured in vitro, obtained after SARS-CoV-2 vaccination. CDR3 sequence reads: CASSSGGEQYF. The CDR3 DNA reads as TGTGCCAGCAGCTCCGGCGGCGAGCAGTACTTC.